The sample holds a few counts of the clone carrying this T cell receptor (beta chain). The antigen is unknown. The record originates from a study of early T cells in non-severe SARS-CoV-2 infection. Study outcomes and limitations: CD4 and private specificities were missed by VDJdb matching, which favored anti-spike CD8 responses.

Looked up from germline, CDR1 is LGHNA and CDR2 is YNFKEQ. The CDR3 has 14 amino acids. After removal of 2 bases from V and 6 bases from J, the junction contained 5 bases not matched to a gene. Researchers attached unique molecular identifiers to individual cDNA molecules. TCRdb recomputed calls from the 5' RACE reads with MiXCR, one row per CDR3 protein. Of 25,000 to 30,000 distinct CDR3 sequences listed, roughly a tenth are singletons. This receptor was obtained from an adult who was a healthcare worker with PCR-confirmed SARS-CoV-2 infection or an uninfected control (not recorded which). Sequencing was done on a sample of whole blood. The rearrangement joins TRBV4-2 to TRBJ2-7; the match to TRBD2 covers 9 bases. As DNA, the CDR3 is TGTGCCAGCAGCCAATTGATTAGCGGGGGCGAGCAGTACTTC. Its protein is CASSQLISGGEQYF.